This T cell receptor beta chain was sequenced during a study of metastatic and nonmetastatic thyroid tumors. Study at large: Repertoires of blood and of tissue (tumor or nodule) from malignant and benign thyroid patients were compared.

The CDR3 extends over 15 amino acids. Per the germline V gene, CDR1 is DFQATT and CDR2 is SNEGSKA (reference sequence). The ends lost 5 bases at V and 0 bases at J; junction bases unmatched: 7. Thyroid surgery was performed in patients who had received no treatment beforehand. Original handling: In papillary thyroid cancer, a distant-metastasis classifier was built using CDR3 differences across clinicopathological groups. TCRdb used MiXCR to call clones anew from the PCR reads. The V and J calls here are based on TCRdb, not the publication. The sample lists thousands of clones, roughly 19% seen once, with around 23% in the top ten. Of note for this clone: Its antigen is currently unknown.

Broader study findings: Benign nodules reportedly had significantly lower TCR beta diversity than malignant thyroid tumors in blood and tumor.

J is TRBJ2-1 and V is TRBV20-1; 7 nucleotides match TRBD2. The clonotype originates from a male donor with papillary thyroid cancer or a benign thyroid nodule (not recorded which). Some clones in this sample may be carry-over from other donors' samples. Input material: adjacent normal tissue. The CDR3 region is CSAEISGASYNEQFF. CDR3 in DNA: TGCAGTGCTGAAATAAGCGGGGCCTCCTACAATGAGCAGTTCTTC.